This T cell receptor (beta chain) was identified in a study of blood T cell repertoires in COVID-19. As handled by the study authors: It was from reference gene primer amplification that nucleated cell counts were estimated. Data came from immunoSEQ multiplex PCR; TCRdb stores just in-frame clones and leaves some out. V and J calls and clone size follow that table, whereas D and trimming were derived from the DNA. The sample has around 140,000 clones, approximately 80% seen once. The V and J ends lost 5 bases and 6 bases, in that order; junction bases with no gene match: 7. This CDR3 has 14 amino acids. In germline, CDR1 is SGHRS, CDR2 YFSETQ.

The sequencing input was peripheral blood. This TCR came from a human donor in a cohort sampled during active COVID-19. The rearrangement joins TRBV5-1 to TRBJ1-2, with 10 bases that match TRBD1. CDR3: CASREGQGRNGYTF. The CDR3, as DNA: TGCGCCAGCAGAGAGGGACAGGGGCGGAATGGCTACACCTTC.